This TCR beta chain stems from a study of blood T cells in healthy people across ages. Only a few counts were recorded for this clonotype. Next came a second PCR, run for about 7 to 11 cycles, which used a sample-barcoded 5' primer along with a J-beta primer mix. TCRdb re-derived calls from the 5' RACE reads in MiXCR, one entry per CDR3 protein. This table holds 1 million or so distinct CDR3 sequences, 45% found once. Germline values: CDR1 SNHLY, CDR2 FYNNEI. V shed 5 bases and J shed 0 bases, with 8 bases lying between them. The CDR3 spans 14 residues. The sequencing input was blood. This receptor was taken from a woman aged 55-69 years in good health. The rearrangement links TRBV2 to TRBJ1-5; D gene ambiguous. CDR3 DNA: TGTGCCAGCAGTTTAGAGGTTAGCAATCAGCCCCAGCATTTT. This encodes CASSLEVSNQPQHF.